This T cell receptor (beta chain) originates from a study of lung T cells in sarcoidosis with Löfgren's syndrome. Study-wide results and caveats: The most expanded V genes in Löfgren's patients were reportedly TRAV12-1 and TRBV2. Sarcoidosis antigen recognition was only suggested, antigen unidentified. Multiple Löfgren's syndrome patients reportedly shared TRAV12-1 and TRBV2 CDR3 motifs, suggesting public CD4+ TCRs.

There are 15 residues in the CDR3. Germline V lookup: CDR1 MNHEY, CDR2 SVGEGT. Germline trimming cut 2 bases from V and 3 bases from J; bases unmatched to any gene: 4. TCRdb itself ran the reads through MiXCR, one entry per CDR3 protein. The table has about 19,000 distinct CDR3 sequences, approximately 22% seen once. By proportion, this clonotype is medium-sized. As yet, its antigen is unknown. The sequencing input was CD4+ T cells from bronchoalveolar lavage. The J gene is TRBJ2-5, the V gene TRBV6-2 or TRBV6-3, with 9 bases identical to TRBD1. The receptor was isolated from a human donor with sarcoidosis (Löfgren's syndrome or another form), or a control subject (not recorded which). As DNA, the CDR3 is TGTGCCAGCAGTTACCCACGGACAGGGGAAGAGACCCAGTACTTC. Its translation is CASSYPRTGEETQYF.